The rows below give T cell receptor beta chains drawn from one sample of a study of control samples from healthy donors and cancer patients. Some clones are missing from TCRdb's copy, which holds only in-frame ones; the method was immunoSEQ multiplex PCR. The sample yields tens of thousands of clones, about 91% seen once. The sequencing input was PBMCs. The receptors were gathered from a woman in her forties with head and neck cancer. CDR3s leave out the opening cysteine and the closing phenylalanine or tryptophan. The D gene is left open where the match is weak.

D | J | V | CDR3
- | TRBJ2-2 | TRBV6-5 | ASSSRTGPNTGELF
TRBD1 | TRBJ1-2 | TRBV5-4 | ASSFEDRGPYGYT
TRBD2 | TRBJ2-5 | TRBV6-2/TRBV6-3 | ASSPGGEETQY
- | TRBJ1-2 | TRBV19 | ASSWRRGATGYT
- | TRBJ1-2 | TRBV27 | ASSFEPIMGGLFGGDYGYT
- | TRBJ2-5 | TRBV24-1 | ATRTKDETQY
TRBD1 | TRBJ1-2 | TRBV19 | ASSFRTGWYGYT
- | TRBJ1-6 | TRBV5-4 | ASRDLPGPGNSPLH
TRBD2 | TRBJ2-7 | TRBV7-8 | ASSFDARGDSYEQY
- | TRBJ1-1 | TRBV4-2 | ASSQDLGAF
- | TRBJ1-1 | TRBV6-1 | ASSEGWAPQKAF
- | TRBJ1-1 | TRBV14 | ASSPLEGRNTEAF
- | TRBJ1-3 | TRBV30 | AWLGRDKDSGNTIY
- | TRBJ2-3 | TRBV19 | ASSLQGGDTQY
- | TRBJ1-5 | TRBV10-1 | ASSEDRENQPQH
- | TRBJ2-7 | TRBV18 | ASSPWQESYEQY
- | TRBJ1-1 | TRBV11-1 | ASSYRVLSEAF
TRBD2 | TRBJ2-1 | TRBV6-2/TRBV6-3 | ASSAQTSGFFNEQF
TRBD1 | TRBJ2-7 | TRBV12-3/TRBV12-4 | ASSRDREDEQY
TRBD2 | TRBJ2-1 | TRBV27 | ASSTRTSGISYNEQF